Sequencing of this T cell receptor beta chain was carried out in a study of neoadjuvant anti-PD-1 for oral cavity cancer. CDR1 and CDR2 (germline): SGHTA, FQGNSA. This CDR3 comprises 13 residues. V was clipped by 1 base and J by 6 bases, with 7 bases between them. The time point is: after neoadjuvant nivolumab, at surgical resection. Sequencing was performed with immunoSEQ multiplex PCR; in TCRdb, only in-frame clones are kept and a portion is missing. The sample has just under 70,000 clones; around 83% are singletons. Worth noting for this clone: Its antigen is not identified.

General observations from the study: Post-nivolumab, blood T cell clonality was significantly elevated in non-responders.

This chain uses TRBV7-2 with TRBJ2-1; either TRBD1 or TRBD2 may supply D (5 bases each). The source is a person aged 35 to 85 with oral cavity squamous cell carcinoma. The sequencing here drew on PBMCs, taken after nivolumab (anti-PD-1) treatment. CDR3 DNA: TGTGCCAGCAGCTTAGGGGACCCCAATGAGCAGTTCTTC. Encoded protein: CASSLGDPNEQFF.